This entry features one T cell receptor (beta chain) sequence. Its cognate antigen has yet to be identified. No base quality information exists; no much larger clone differs at one position. For the CD8 naive samples, CD45RO-negative cells were positively selected for CCR7, yielding a CD45RA+CCR7+ population from which TemRA cells were excluded. The donors were healthy, HIV-negative adults with no recently reported acute infections or vaccinations. Only Caucasian adults living in Nashville, Tennessee, USA were represented among the donors. Blood was obtained by leukapheresis, after which PBMCs were separated by Ficoll-Histopaque density gradient centrifugation and cryopreserved in liquid nitrogen vapor phase. Analytical flow cytometry was used to check the purity and quantity of each magnetically sorted T cell population. Genomic DNA was isolated from every sorted fraction and measured by UV absorbance on a Nanodrop 2000c.

TCR CDR3 regions were amplified from genomic DNA by multiplex PCR using the deep immunoSEQ assay. Genomic DNA extracted from each cell subset was distributed evenly over all wells of several immunoSEQ 96-well plates, and each plate served as one replicate. For sorted subsets, each replicate PCR was loaded with around 220 ng genomic DNA, equivalent to approximately 27,000 T cell genomes. The purified libraries were quantified using a Qubit 3.0 fluorometer, sized with a Bioanalyzer 2100, and then quantified again using the KAPA Library Quantification kit. A separate single-read 150-cycle Illumina NextSeq 550 flow cell was used to sequence each immunoSEQ 96-well plate. The authors' pipeline ran thus. Because only junctional sequences without quality scores were contained in the immunoSEQ output, filtering matching that applied to full-length reads could not be performed. Sequences were annotated with PyIR, a Python wrapper for IgBLAST v1.9, using IMGT germline references to assign V/J genes and CDR3. Any read was removed if the V/J assignment was weak (E-value above 1e-6), the CDR3 was missing, or the read contained stop codons, out-of-frame junctions, or ambiguous translated residues. V3J clonotypes were defined as sequences sharing an identical inferred V gene, J gene, and CDR3 amino acid sequence. Percentage overlap between repertoires was computed as shared unique clonotypes divided by the size of the smaller repertoire. Repertoire richness was assessed with RTK rarefaction, the Chao1 estimator, and Recon v2.1 estimates of unobserved clonotypes. Generation probabilities for all TCRbeta clonotypes obtained by the gDNA method from several donors were computed using OLGA. TCRdb took over this immuneACCESS table, retaining in-frame rearrangements with V and J assigned. Such tables are incomplete; in checked studies, under half of the missing clones stem from an unresolved V gene, and the remainder is unexplained. The V and J calls and the clone size are those of that table, but D and trimming were determined from the DNA. The sample contains about 2.1 million clones, around 95% of them found a single time. In total, the top ten clones hold around 1.8% of the sample.

The data are from a study of shared clonotypes between healthy human individuals (dated by TCRdb to about 2020). Notes on the research overall: The cohort included a few men and two women between 18 and 49 years of age. For each donor, CD4 naive and CD4 memory were each run on three plates, CD8 naive on two plates, and CD8 memory on one plate. Libraries were prepared and TCR repertoires were sequenced by different laboratories using diverse techniques, in order to increase sequencing depth and limit assay-specific biases. To estimate repertoire size and how much clonotype sharing occurs between individuals, the study deeply sequenced the blood TCR repertoires of about 5 healthy adults. Between about 0.9 and 9 billion PBMCs per donor were obtained by leukapheresis.

The trim is 2 bases for V and 3 bases for J, with a gap of 8 bases between the germline ends. The CDR3 runs 14 amino acids, cysteine and phenylalanine included. Only the CDR3 DNA is retained, 42 bases long and in frame from the first base. In the germline V gene (reference sequence), CDR1 corresponds to SEHNR and CDR2 to FQNEAQ. General findings and caveats noted by the study authors: Sharing across a few donors was observed for around 4.8% of naive CD4, over 3% of naive CD8, over 2% of memory CD4, and roughly 0.4% of memory CD8 clonotypes. Sampling was restricted to blood, and TCR repertoires in tissues likely differ from the TCR repertoires found in blood. Higher generation probabilities were observed for clonotypes shared by all four sorted-subset donors than for non-shared clonotypes. Even with the large sequencing depth, rarefaction of the sorted-subset datasets indicated that sequencing was incomplete. Because the study included only a small number of donors, the genetic and exposure-history diversity represented was limited. Naive subsets generally had larger estimated clonotype richness than memory subsets did. Pairwise subsampling indicated that sequencing depth was expected to affect the degree of clonotype sharing among donors.

This receptor was obtained from a young man in good health. Some clones in this sample may be carry-over from other donors' samples. The rearranged segments are TRBV7-9 and TRBJ2-1, with TRBD2 tentatively as D gene (5 bases match). The sequenced material came from naive CD8+ T cells from PBMCs. The cell subset or site label, as the study defines it: CD45RA+CCR7+. The CDR3 protein: CASSLYGIYNEQFF. The DNA is TGTGCCAGCAGCTTATACGGGATCTACAATGAGCAGTTCTTC.